This T cell receptor beta chain comes out of a study of cytomegalovirus exposure and HLA in healthy donors (dated by TCRdb to the late 2010s). As for the study more broadly: According to an earlier analysis of several hundred of the donors, about 170 million T cells yielded roughly 100 million unique TCR beta sequences and about 300 Gb of sequence data. An early release that covered approximately 600 HLA-typed donors contained approximately 300 gigabases of sequencing data and tens of millions of unique TCR sequences. Among the roughly 390 genotyped donors, around 81% belonged to the genetic ancestry cluster associated with self-reported Caucasian donors. The study aimed to test whether signatures of past pathogen exposure could be identified by cataloging public T cell receptors. The study profiled the T cell repertoires of approximately 700 subjects by immunosequencing and related them to cytomegalovirus serostatus. A separate validation cohort of roughly 120 different subjects was used in addition to the roughly 670-subject first cohort. The study combined high-throughput TCR immunosequencing, statistical association of individual TCRs with disease status, and machine learning to predict cytomegalovirus infection status. In a later analysis, previously published TCR beta repertoires from about 640 donors were re-analyzed and high-resolution HLA genotyping was added so that TCR occurrence patterns could be studied. In the later analysis, no new phenotypic data were used to find candidate immune exposures; instead, reliance was placed on TCR beta sequences and their occurrence across donors. In an earlier analysis of roughly 540 of the donors, high-throughput TCR beta sequencing was used to judge whether each TCR beta V gene segment behaved as functional or pseudogenic. Donor age, sex, ethnicity and CMV serostatus were compiled alongside the repertoire data. In a later genetic analysis, genome-wide SNP genotypes for about 60% of the 666 donors were used, and that subset was treated as a discovery cohort. Every repertoire in the discovery cohort had been generated on one and the same sequencing platform. Class I and class II HLA loci were covered by the typing at four-digit resolution. Typing coverage varied by locus: roughly 629-640 donors for A, B, C, DRB1 and DQB1; 522 for DQA1; more than 600 for DPA1; roughly 450 for DPB1. Several DR-DQ haplotypes were treated as single units for association and clustering because of strong linkage in the cohort. Among several hundred genotyped donors of the cohort, an average of roughly 230,000 unique TCR beta nucleotide sequences was sequenced per donor, of which 15% to 20% were non-productive. On the study overall, not on this receptor specifically: In a later genetic analysis, fewer N-insertions in productive TCRs were reported among donors in an Asian-associated ancestry cluster than the roughly 670-donor mean. Specific HLA alleles were associated with 16,951 TCR beta sequences at a false discovery rate of 0.05 in a later analysis. When HLA alleles, especially DR and DQ, strongly co-occurred, attributing TCR associations to individual alleles was difficult. According to the authors, the approach could potentially be generalized to other disease states and immunological phenotypes. Because counts were too low, more than 15 rarely observed V segments, including chromosome 9 orphons, were excluded from the earlier analysis of roughly 580 of the donors. Correlated functional status among segregating V segments might be attributable to linkage disequilibrium, but an unknown experimental factor could not be ruled out. Most TCR sequences were observed very rarely across donors, whereas some public TCRs were present in many individuals. In a later analysis, the rate of TCR association differed among HLA loci, with DRB1 alleles having the most associated TCRs and HLA-C alleles having the fewest. In a later genetic analysis, a missense DCLRE1C variant was associated with V-gene and J-gene trimming of TCR beta chains, and the association was replicated in an independent cohort. A later analysis reported that several top co-occurrence clusters appeared linked to parvovirus B19, influenza, CMV and Epstein-Barr virus. In a later analysis, HLA-associated TCR beta chains showed more clonal expansion and lower generation probabilities than non-associated chains that were equally common. Three of the identified cytomegalovirus-associated TCR beta chains were confirmed in vitro to be specific for cytomegalovirus antigens. Presence/absence analyses assumed roughly uniform sequencing depth across donors, an assumption that may not hold. According to a later analysis, most CMV-associated TCR beta chains appeared to be HLA-restricted, and the HLA associations seemed to be driven largely by CMV exposure. The classifier was reported to diagnose cytomegalovirus status with high specificity and sensitivity in both the original cohort and the validation cohort. The study gave a list of under 200 TCR beta chains associated with cytomegalovirus. Because the 87-base-pair reads could not distinguish some IMGT-functional V segments, including TRBV6-2 and TRBV6-3, those segments were excluded. A further reported finding was that TCR beta sequences accurately predicted the HLA-A and HLA-B alleles for most subjects in the first cohort. A cluster of highly shared sequence variants was judged likely to be a technical artifact of the sequencing pipeline. CMV serostatus was the only immune exposure information available for the cohort. An earlier analysis of approximately 530 of the donors showed that most TCR beta V segments appeared in productive rearrangements either about 87% or about 30% of the time, which broadly matched IMGT annotations. In this cohort, only TCR beta chains were sequenced, and detectable features were limited by the absence of alpha or paired-chain data. HLA typing was unavailable for some donors at each locus, so association tests used only the typed subset.

The germline V gene specifies SGHRS as CDR1 and YFSETQ as CDR2. The CDR3 covers 12 residues, taking in both the cysteine and the phenylalanine. CDR3 DNA is the only sequence kept; it has 36 bases, read in frame from the first base. V is reduced by 3 bases and J by 2 bases, leaving a spacing of 4 bases between them. In total, 500 to 700 healthy bone marrow donors made up the cohort. All cohort members were sampled while nominally healthy, although unrecorded immune exposures were likely present. The donor tested CMV seronegative, placing the donor among the 300 to 400 seronegative members of the cohort. A peripheral blood sample was collected from each donor, and TCR beta sequencing was performed on peripheral blood mononuclear cells. The Qiagen DNeasy Blood Extraction Kit was used to extract genomic DNA from the blood cell samples. Receptor amplification or capture employed the immunoSEQ multiplex PCR assay. For the multiplex PCR, a mixture combining 60 forward primers for TCR Vbeta segments and 13 reverse primers for TCR Jbeta segments was used. Amplification of the CDR3 region of rearranged TCR beta genes was performed with a multiplex PCR assay on genomic DNA. The amplified TCR beta libraries were sequenced on the Illumina HiSeq System as 87-base-pair reads. The paper's processing steps were these. Across the 500 to 750 repertoires, a later analysis counted approximately 83 million unique TCR beta chains, around 11 million of which were shared by at least two donors. To remove PCR and sequencing errors, raw reads were error-corrected and collapsed into unique sequences using a nearest-neighbor algorithm that merged closely related sequences. CDR3 sequences were aligned to IMGT reference sequences to assign V, D and J gene segments. For a sequence to be retained, at least a six-nucleotide match to both a V gene segment and a J gene segment was required. A rearrangement counted as productive if the CDR3 had no stop codons and remained in frame with V and J, and every other rearrangement counted as non-productive. Following IMGT convention, CDR3 was defined as the stretch from the second conserved V-encoded cysteine to the conserved J-encoded phenylalanine. Sequences without an unambiguous match to a single V gene segment were excluded from the earlier analysis of approximately 600 of the donors. In an earlier analysis of about 590 of the donors, a V segment was called functional when productive rearrangements were above 56.7%, and segregating when the standard deviation between donors exceeded 5%. A statistical classification framework was built for diagnosing cytomegalovirus status from the catalog of TCR beta chain sequences. In a later analysis, V and J genes were assigned by comparing TCR nucleotide sequences against IMGT/GENE-DB human TR gene sequences. In a later analysis, CDR3 sequences and most-parsimonious VDJ recombination scenarios were assigned using the TCRdist pipeline. In a later analysis, each TCR beta chain was defined by its CDR3 amino acid sequence together with its V-gene family, and reads without a unique V-gene family were excluded. A later analysis removed 500 to 650 highly shared, low-generation-probability nucleotide sequences to deal with suspected cross-contamination and a sequencing artifact. For each public chain, a later analysis derived a clonal expansion index from normalized ranks of inferred template counts within each repertoire. In a later analysis, generation probabilities were computed with a VDJ recombination model fitted to out-of-frame rearrangements, and the resulting probabilities were checked against IGoR. In a later analysis, TCR-TCR, TCR-HLA and TCR-CMV co-occurrence was scored with hypergeometric tests, and a repertoire-size bias correction was applied to TCR pairs. False discovery rates were estimated in a later analysis by permuting HLA or CMV assignments 20 times. A later analysis grouped co-occurring TCRs with DBSCAN, adding TCRdist sequence similarity when clustering within HLA-allele-positive subsets. Repertoires with fewer than 30,000 or more than 120,000 public chains, plus five repertoires with anomalous nucleotide sharing, were excluded from co-occurrence clustering. TCRdb retrieved this table from immuneACCESS and kept in-frame rearrangements only. Not all clones are present; in checked studies, unresolved V genes account for under half, and no reason is known for the remainder. V, J and clone size were drawn from that table, and D and trimming were deduced from the DNA. A total of roughly 200,000 clones appear in this sample, around 90% of them only once. Around 1% of the sample goes to the ten largest clones.

A remark on this clone: Its antigen is still unknown. Per-base quality was not reported, and no clone a single base away is much larger than it.

What was sequenced was PBMCs. Recombination connected TRBV5-1 to TRBJ2-3, with the D gene not clear enough to name. The TCR was taken from a boy between 2 and 10 years old in good health and CMV-seronegative. The sequenced DNA is TGCGCCAGCAGCTCCATCACAGATACGCAGTATTTT. Its protein product is CASSSITDTQYF.